Below, 30 T cell receptor beta chains from the same sample are listed, as sequenced in a study of blood T cell repertoires in COVID-19. TCRdb keeps only in-frame clones here, not all; method: immunoSEQ multiplex PCR. This table has fewer than 300,000 clones, 87% appearing once. Sequencing was carried out using peripheral blood. The receptors were gathered from a woman aged 40-49 years who had recovered from COVID-19.

The rearrangement links TRBV28 to TRBJ2-1; TRBD2 might be the D (5 bases). CDR1 is MDHEN, CDR2 SYDVKM, per germline. V lost 1 base and J 10 bases, leaving 8 bases between the germline ends. The CDR3 runs to 12 residues. For the CDR3, the DNA is TGTGCCAGCAGTTTATCGTGGGAGGAGCAGTTCTTC. It is translated as CASSLSWEEQFF.

This clone has just one count. The chain joins TRBV25-1 to TRBJ2-7; weak D call: TRBD2 (6 bases). V lost 5 bases to trimming and J lost 1 base, with 21 bases between them. Germline values: CDR1 MGHDK, CDR2 SYGVNS. This CDR3 has 17 residues. The CDR3 nucleotides read TGTGCCAGCAGTCTCACCTCGGGTCGGGGGAGATCCTACGAGCAGTACTTC. Residues: CASSLTSGRGRSYEQYF.

The chain uses TRBV19 and TRBJ1-5, with D possibly matching TRBD1 (5 bases). From germline, CDR1 is LNHDA and CDR2 SQIVND (reference sequence). The CDR3 is 14 amino acids. V lost 3 bases, J lost 7 bases, and 13 bases lay in between. CDR3 bases: TGTGCCAGTAGTATGGCAGGGTTCTGGCAGCCCCAGCATTTT. It yields the protein CASSMAGFWQPQHF.

This clone was detected only a few times. The CDR3 DNA is TGTGCCAGCAGTTTACAGACGACAGGGCCTGCAACTAATGAAAAACTGTTTTTT. Translated: CASSLQTTGPATNEKLFF. The chain has TRBV27 and TRBJ1-4, with TRBD1 identical over 7 bases. The CDR3 totals 18 residues. The germline CDR1 and CDR2 sequences are MNHEY and SMNVEV (reference sequence). Trimming removed 2 bases from V and 0 bases from J; junction bases left unmatched: 9.

The CDR3 spells CASTARGQGGGYTF. Written as DNA, the CDR3 is TGTGCCAGCACCGCGCGCGGACAGGGGGGTGGCTACACCTTC. The chain employs TRBV3-1 (or the pseudogene TRBV3-2) and TRBJ1-2, with TRBD1 identical over 10 bases. V lost 7 bases, J lost 7 bases, and 9 bases stayed unmatched. CDR1 LGHDT and CDR2 YNNKEL come from the germline V gene (reference sequence). The CDR3 is made up of 14 amino acids.

The rearrangement uses TRBV6-5 and TRBJ1-2; D is perhaps TRBD1 (6 bases). V lost 4 bases to trimming and J lost 5 bases, with 14 bases between them. The CDR3 is 14 residues long. Germline values: CDR1 MNHEY, CDR2 SVGAGI. CDR3 protein: CASSSWDTLYGYTF. The CDR3 DNA reads TGTGCCAGCAGTTCCTGGGACACGCTGTATGGCTACACCTTC.

This chain uses TRBV19 with TRBJ1-2; weak D call: TRBD1 (6 bases). The V and J ends lost 7 bases and 3 bases respectively, with 24 bases between them. CDR3 size: 17 residues. Germline loops: CDR1 LNHDA, CDR2 SQIVND (reference sequence). DNA for the CDR3: TGTGCCAGTACCCCAAGGGGGTTAGGGCAGGACGACTATGGCTACACCTTC. Its translation is CASTPRGLGQDDYGYTF.

This clone was seen only a few times. This chain joins TRBV4-1 and TRBJ2-5; 8 bases are a match to TRBD2. This CDR3 spans 14 amino acids. The germline V gene encodes CDR1 MGHRA and CDR2 YSYEKL. V was pared by 8 bases and J by 1 base, with 6 bases of the junction left unmatched. CDR3 region: CASQRGPPQETQYF. The CDR3 nucleotides are TGCGCCAGCCAGCGGGGGCCCCCCCAAGAGACCCAGTACTTC.

This clone has only one observation. V and J are TRBV18 and TRBJ2-1; D uncertain. The CDR3 is 12 residues long. CDR1 and CDR2 (germline): KGHSH, LQKENI. Deletions cut 6 bases from V and 8 bases from J, with 11 bases between. The CDR3 DNA reads as TGTGCCAGCTCTAGGTTCGCGGATGAGCAGTTCTTC. This sequence encodes CASSRFADEQFF.

The chain links TRBV6-6 to TRBJ2-7; D ambiguous. The CDR3 spans 13 residues. Germline V gene sequence: CDR1 MNHNY, CDR2 SVGAGI (reference sequence). V lost 0 bases and J 3 bases, leaving 6 bases between the germline ends. The CDR3 region has the DNA TGTGCCAGCAGTTACTCGGGCAACTACGAGCAGTACTTC. As protein: CASSYSGNYEQYF.

This clone was picked up a small number of times. The chain combines TRBV7-9 with TRBJ2-1; 7 bases map to TRBD1. The CDR3 spans 14 residues. The V and J ends lost 3 bases and 7 bases, in that order; junction bases with no gene match: 6. In germline, CDR1 is SEHNR, CDR2 FQNEAQ (reference sequence). CDR3 in DNA: TGTGCCAGCAGCTTTCCATCACAGGGGAATGAGCAGTTCTTC. As protein: CASSFPSQGNEQFF.

The CDR3 reads CASLSFRDTQYF. Written as DNA, the CDR3 is TGTGCCAGCTTATCGTTCCGGGATACGCAGTATTTT. The V and J genes are TRBV7-9 and TRBJ2-3; no firm D call. CDR3 size: 12 residues. Germline assignment: CDR1 SEHNR and CDR2 FQNEAQ (reference sequence). With 8 bases removed from V and 6 bases from J, the gap between germline ends came to 12 bases.

The chain combines TRBV3-1 (or the pseudogene TRBV3-2) with TRBJ2-1; D not certain. Germline V lookup: CDR1 LGHDT, CDR2 YNNKEL (reference sequence). V dropped 0 bases and J dropped 7 bases, with 7 bases sitting between them. CDR3 size: 13 residues. The CDR3 loop reads CASSQDAENEQFF. CDR3 coding DNA: TGTGCCAGCAGCCAAGATGCAGAAAATGAGCAGTTCTTC.

The chain uses TRBV9 and TRBJ1-2; 8 bases are shared with TRBD1. Germline V lookup: CDR1 SGDLS, CDR2 YYNGEE. The V and J ends lost 3 bases and 8 bases, in that order; junction bases with no gene match: 3. The CDR3 is 12 residues long. The DNA of the CDR3 is TGTGCCAGCAGCGCGACAGGGGTAGGCTACACCTTC. It translates to CASSATGVGYTF.

CDR3 nucleotides: TGTGCCAGCAGCGTAACCCCGACAGGGTTTTACGGCTACACCTTC. This translates into CASSVTPTGFYGYTF. This rearrangement joins TRBV9 to TRBJ1-2; 7 nucleotides match TRBD1. The J segment lost 8 bases and the V segment lost 1 base, leaving 11 bases of the junction unmatched. The CDR3 contains 15 residues. Germline lookup yields CDR1 SGDLS and CDR2 YYNGEE.

This clone was found once. V and J are TRBV30 and TRBJ1-1; a possible D gene is TRBD1 (5 bases). Trimming shortened V by 3 bases and J by 3 bases, and 5 bases separated the two germline ends. The CDR3 is made up of 11 amino acids. CDR1 is GTSNPN and CDR2 is SVGIG in the germline V gene (reference sequence). Here the CDR3 reads CAWRTDTEAFF. CDR3 coding DNA: TGTGCCTGGAGGACAGACACTGAAGCTTTCTTT. The whole variable domain, filled in from reference TRBV30 and TRBJ1-1, reads SQTIHQWPATLVQPVGSPLSLECTVEGTSNPNLYWYRQAAGRGLQLLFYSVGIGQISSEVPQNLSASRPQDRQFILSSKKLLLSDSGFYLCAWRTDTEAFFGQGTRLTVV.

The chain uses TRBV5-6 and TRBJ1-5, with a tentative D call TRBD1 (6 bases). The CDR3 covers 14 residues. Germline V gene data show CDR1 as SGHDT and CDR2 as YYEEEE. V dropped 2 bases and J dropped 6 bases, with 12 bases sitting between them. The CDR3 here is CASSFGGGGQPQHF. The CDR3 nucleotides are TGTGCCAGCAGCTTTGGGGGCGGCGGTCAGCCCCAGCATTTT. The full variable domain, rest sourced from reference TRBV5-6 and TRBJ1-5, is DAGVTQSPTHLIKTRGQQVTLRCSPKSGHDTVSWYQQALGQGPQFIFQYYEEEERQRGNFPDRFSGHQFPNYSSELNVNALLLGDSALYLCASSFGGGGQPQHFGDGTRLSIL.

This clone appeared a few times. This sequence joins TRBV3-1 (or the pseudogene TRBV3-2) and TRBJ2-7; D remains unclear. Trimming cost V 4 bases and J 0 bases, with 13 bases left between them. The CDR3 has 15 amino acids. The germline V gene encodes CDR1 LGHDT and CDR2 YNNKEL (reference sequence). The DNA for the CDR3 is TGTGCCAGCAGCCCGTTCCCAGCTAGCTCCTACGAGCAGTACTTC. Its translation: CASSPFPASSYEQYF.

This rearrangement joins TRBV18 to TRBJ2-1; 11 bases are a match to TRBD2. The CDR3 is 18 amino acids. V was pared by 3 bases and J by 0 bases, with 7 bases of the junction left unmatched. Germline CDR1 is KGHSH and CDR2 is LQKENI. CDR3 protein: CASSPFGTSGGSYNEQFF. In DNA form, the CDR3 reads TGTGCCAGCTCACCTTTCGGTACTAGCGGGGGCTCCTACAATGAGCAGTTCTTC.

CDR3 sequence reads: CASSRQGRLYEQYF. For the CDR3, the DNA is TGTGCCAGCAGCCGTCAGGGCCGACTCTACGAGCAGTACTTC. This chain links TRBV11-3 with TRBJ2-7; TRBD1 is a possible D gene (5 bases). The length of the CDR3 is 14 residues. Germline-derived CDR1 and CDR2 are SGHNT and YENEEA. Trimming took off 5 bases at V and 3 bases at J, with 14 bases between the two ends.

This rearrangement joins TRBV9 to TRBJ2-7; 10 bases align to TRBD1. Per germline, CDR1 SGDLS and CDR2 YYNGEE. This CDR3 is built from 14 residues. The junction had 3 bases not matched to a gene; V was cut back by 3 bases and J by 3 bases. CDR3 region: CASSAGQGNYEQYF. The CDR3 DNA follows: TGTGCCAGCAGCGCGGGACAGGGGAACTACGAGCAGTACTTC.

The genes are TRBV3-1 (or the pseudogene TRBV3-2) and TRBJ1-6; D is unclear. Germline V gene lookup returns CDR1 LGHDT and CDR2 YNNKEL (reference sequence). V shed 6 bases and J shed 1 base, with 10 bases lying between them. The CDR3 length is 15 residues. This CDR3 is CASRNSFSYNSPLHF. In DNA form, the CDR3 reads TGTGCCAGCAGAAACAGTTTTTCCTATAATTCACCCCTCCACTTT.

V usage is TRBV9 and J usage is TRBJ2-7; a weak D match, TRBD1 (6 bases). CDR3 size: 14 residues. In germline, CDR1 is SGDLS, CDR2 YYNGEE. V lost 1 base, J lost 6 bases, and 14 bases lay in between. The CDR3 coding sequence is TGTGCCAGCAGCGTAAGGGCAGGGGTGCTCGAGCAGTACTTC. It translates to CASSVRAGVLEQYF. Full variable domain (missing parts from reference TRBV9 and TRBJ2-7): DSGVTQTPKHLITATGQRVTLRCSPRSGDLSVYWYQQSLDQGLQFLIQYYNGEERAKGNILERFSAQQFPDLHSELNLSSLELGDSALYFCASSVRAGVLEQYFGPGTRLTVT.

The genes are TRBV7-9 and TRBJ1-6; maybe TRBD1 (5 bases). The CDR3 spans 17 residues. Germline V lookup: CDR1 SEHNR, CDR2 FQNEAQ (reference sequence). V was trimmed by 5 bases and J by 2 bases, leaving 16 bases between them. As DNA, the CDR3 is TGTGCCAGCAGCCCGGGGGAGGGGCCGACCTATAATTCACCCCTCCACTTT. Translating it yields CASSPGEGPTYNSPLHF. Together with reference TRBV7-9 and TRBJ1-6, the CDR3 gives the full variable domain: DTGVSQNPRHKITKRGQNVTFRCDPISEHNRLYWYRQTLGQGPEFLTYFQNEAQLEKSRLLSDRFSAERPKGSFSTLEIQRTEQGDSAMYLCASSPGEGPTYNSPLHFGNGTRLTVT.

CDR3 nucleotide sequence: TGTGCCAGCAGCTTAGCTAGCAGCTCCTACGAGCAGTACTTC. The encoded protein is CASSLASSSYEQYF. This chain connects TRBV11-2 to TRBJ2-7, with a weak D call TRBD2 (5 bases). This CDR3 region has 14 residues. Germline lookup yields CDR1 SGHAT and CDR2 FQNNGV. V gave up 1 base and J gave up 0 bases, with 7 bases separating them.

V is TRBV27 and J is TRBJ2-5; 7 bases align to TRBD2. V lost 4 bases to trimming and J lost 1 base; unmatched junction nucleotides: 6. This CDR3 is built from 15 residues. Germline CDR1 MNHEY, CDR2 SMNVEV (reference sequence). CDR3 amino acids: CASSSPSGGQETQYF. Written as DNA, the CDR3 is TGTGCCAGCAGTTCCCCCTCGGGGGGCCAAGAGACCCAGTACTTC.

The chain recombines TRBV10-3 with TRBJ2-1; 11 positions match TRBD2. The J segment lost 9 bases and the V segment lost 5 bases, leaving 3 bases of the junction unmatched. Per the germline V gene, CDR1 is ENHRY and CDR2 is SYGVKD. This CDR3 is built from 13 residues. CDR3 sequence (DNA): TGTGCCATCAGTATAGCGGGGGGGGGTGAGCAGTTCTTC. It codes for CAISIAGGGEQFF.

The chain uses TRBV7-2 and TRBJ1-2; the match to TRBD1 covers 8 bases. V shed 5 bases and J 8 bases; nucleotides not matched to a gene: 7. The CDR3 runs to 13 residues. From germline, CDR1 is SGHTA and CDR2 FQGNSA. This chain's CDR3 is CASSERTGLGYTF. CDR3 in DNA: TGTGCCAGCAGCGAAAGGACAGGGTTAGGCTACACCTTC.

The chain uses TRBV13 and TRBJ2-7, with D maybe TRBD1 (5 bases). CDR3 size: 16 residues. Looked up from germline, CDR1 is PRHDT and CDR2 is FYEKMQ (reference sequence). Trimming shortened V by 0 bases and J by 2 bases, and 14 bases separated the two germline ends. CDR3 amino acids: CASSLGHYTDTYEQYF. In nucleotides, the CDR3 is TGTGCCAGCAGCTTAGGCCATTACACGGACACCTACGAGCAGTACTTC.

A note on this clone: An end of the junction differs from the germline gene, which may be a read error. The chain has TRBV2 and TRBJ2-6; TRBD2 matches at 16 bases. CDR1 and CDR2 from the germline V gene are SNHLY and FYNNEI. The CDR3 spans 19 residues. Written as DNA, the CDR3 is TGTGCCCGCAGCGACCGGGGACTAGCGGGGGGGCTCGGGGCCAACGTCCTGACTTTC. This gives the protein CARSDRGLAGGLGANVLTF.